These 17 T cell receptor beta chains were all obtained from the same sample, sequenced in a study of blood T cell repertoires in COVID-19. TCRdb keeps only in-frame clones here, not all; method: immunoSEQ multiplex PCR. The sample holds roughly 200,000 clones, roughly 81% seen once. Sequences were obtained from peripheral blood. The receptors stem from a woman of 80 years or more with COVID-19, enrolled during active disease.

This chain links TRBV11-3 with TRBJ1-2; 10 bases fit TRBD1. The J segment lost 8 bases and the V segment lost 5 bases, leaving 5 bases of the junction unmatched. Germline V gene sequence: CDR1 SGHNT, CDR2 YENEEA. This CDR3 is built from 13 residues. The CDR3: CASSPGTGVGYTF. The CDR3 region has the DNA TGTGCCAGCAGCCCCGGGACAGGGGTCGGCTACACCTTC.

This rearrangement joins TRBV2 to TRBJ2-6; 13 bases line up with TRBD2. V gave up 7 bases and J gave up 2 bases; unmatched junction bases: 8. From germline, CDR1 is SNHLY and CDR2 FYNNEI. The CDR3 has 18 amino acids. The CDR3 is CASTRGLAGVAGANVLTF. The CDR3 region has the DNA TGTGCCAGCACCCGAGGACTAGCGGGAGTCGCTGGGGCCAACGTCCTGACTTTC.

CDR3 sequence (DNA): TGTGCCAGCAGCCCTCCACCCCGGGACAGGGTGTTTGGGGCACAAGAGACCCAGTACTTC. It encodes CASSPPPRDRVFGAQETQYF. The chain carries TRBV27 and TRBJ2-5; 9 positions agree with TRBD1. V lost 6 bases to trimming and J lost 2 bases; unmatched junction nucleotides: 22. CDR1 is MNHEY, CDR2 SMNVEV, per germline (reference sequence). There are 20 residues in the CDR3.

This chain joins TRBV5-1 and TRBJ2-2; unclear D gene. From germline, CDR1 is SGHRS and CDR2 YFSETQ. The CDR3 length is 14 residues. Deletions cut 0 bases from V and 4 bases from J, with 7 bases between. The CDR3 loop is CASSLARGTGELFF. As DNA, the CDR3 is TGCGCCAGCAGCTTGGCCCGAGGCACCGGGGAGCTGTTTTTT.

J is TRBJ2-5 and V is TRBV7-2; 9 nucleotides line up with TRBD1. The CDR3 is 17 amino acids. V gave up 1 base and J gave up 4 bases; unmatched junction bases: 10. Per germline, CDR1 SGHTA and CDR2 FQGNSA. CDR3: CASSLVGTGRRGETQYF. In nucleotides, the CDR3 is TGTGCCAGCAGCTTAGTGGGGACAGGGAGGCGTGGAGAGACCCAGTACTTC.

This chain links TRBV5-8 with TRBJ1-6; D is possibly TRBD1 (6 bases). V was clipped by 4 bases and J by 10 bases, with 12 bases between them. Germline V CDR1 and CDR2: SGHTS, YDEGEE. The CDR3 is 13 amino acids. The CDR3: CASSNRVGSPLHF. The CDR3 region has the DNA TGTGCCAGCAGCAACAGGGTAGGGTCACCCCTCCACTTT.

The chain uses TRBV5-1 and TRBJ2-5; 12 positions agree with TRBD2. Germline V lookup: CDR1 SGHRS, CDR2 YFSETQ. The V and J ends lost 4 bases and 5 bases, in that order; junction bases with no gene match: 6. CDR3 length: 15 residues. The CDR3 is CASSPRTSGVETQYF. CDR3 in DNA: TGCGCCAGCAGCCCCCGGACTAGCGGGGTTGAGACCCAGTACTTC.

The genes are TRBV5-1 and TRBJ2-1; 9 positions match TRBD2. V was clipped by 5 bases and J by 7 bases; unmatched bases: 16. Germline assignment: CDR1 SGHRS and CDR2 YFSETQ. The CDR3 spans 17 residues. The CDR3 is CASSPRLAAGVGNEQFF. DNA of the CDR3: TGCGCCAGCAGTCCAAGACTAGCGGCTGGGGTGGGGAATGAGCAGTTCTTC.

The V call is TRBV7-9, the J call TRBJ2-7; possibly TRBD2 for D (7 bases). Trimming removed 8 bases at V and 5 bases at J, with 16 bases between. The CDR3 is 13 amino acids. CDR1 is SEHNR and CDR2 is FQNEAQ in the germline V gene (reference sequence). The CDR3 nucleotides are TGTGCCAGCTCTCAAGGGGGGGCCGACGAGCAGTACTTC. This codes for CASSQGGADEQYF.

The genes are TRBV24-1 and TRBJ2-7; 9 positions agree with TRBD2. The germline gives CDR1 KGHDR, CDR2 SFDVKD. The CDR3 spans 18 residues. The V segment lost 0 bases and the J segment 0 bases; nucleotides outside the gene matches: 8. In DNA, the CDR3 is TGTGCCACCAGTGATTTGCGACTAGCGGACCCGAGCTCCTACGAGCAGTACTTC. It translates to CATSDLRLADPSSYEQYF.

The chain has TRBV25-1 and TRBJ1-6; maybe TRBD1 (6 bases). This CDR3 region has 16 residues. Germline V CDR1 and CDR2: MGHDK, SYGVNS. V was clipped by 4 bases and J by 5 bases, with 15 bases between them. CDR3: CASSALDRDNNSPLHF. CDR3 in DNA: TGTGCCAGCAGTGCCTTGGACAGAGACAATAATTCACCCCTCCACTTT.

V and J are TRBV6-5 and TRBJ2-5; D might be TRBD1 (5 bases). Between the trimmed V and J ends, which lost 6 bases and 0 bases, there was a span of 8 bases. The germline V gene has CDR1 MNHEY and CDR2 SVGAGI. CDR3 size: 13 residues. The CDR3 loop is CASSHRYQETQYF. The CDR3 coding sequence is TGTGCCAGCAGCCACAGGTACCAAGAGACCCAGTACTTC.

J is TRBJ2-5 and V is TRBV5-1; D is ambiguous. The CDR3 is 15 amino acids. V gave up 6 bases and J gave up 1 base, with 16 bases separating them. From germline, CDR1 is SGHRS and CDR2 YFSETQ. DNA of the CDR3: TGCGCCAGCACCAGGTCCGGTCAGTTCCAAGAGACCCAGTACTTC. Translation gives CASTRSGQFQETQYF.

The chain carries TRBV15 and TRBJ2-1, with no clear D. Per the germline V gene, CDR1 is LNHNV and CDR2 is YYDKDF (reference sequence). The CDR3 sequence is 12 residues long. The germline V and J ends were trimmed by 8 bases and 0 bases, with 5 bases remaining between them. In DNA, the CDR3 is TGTGCCACCGCCAGCTCCTACAATGAGCAGTTCTTC. It translates to CATASSYNEQFF.

The J gene is TRBJ1-1, the V gene TRBV5-4; maybe TRBD1 (6 bases). The CDR3 loop spans 14 amino acids. V was shortened by 5 bases and J by 2 bases, with 13 bases between the two germline ends. CDR1 SGHNT and CDR2 YYREEE come from the germline V gene (reference sequence). CDR3 DNA sequence: TGTGCCAGCAGTAGGACAGCCTCCAACACTGAAGCTTTCTTT. This gives the protein CASSRTASNTEAFF.

CDR3 region: CASRPGQMNTEAFF. CDR3 in DNA: TGTGCCAGCAGACCCGGACAGATGAACACTGAAGCTTTCTTT. The chain uses TRBV6-5 and TRBJ1-1, with a tentative D call TRBD1 (6 bases). Germline loops: CDR1 MNHEY, CDR2 SVGAGI. The CDR3 consists of 14 residues. Trimming removed 6 bases from V and 0 bases from J, with 11 bases in between.

The chain joins TRBV15 to TRBJ2-1; 7 positions agree with TRBD2. The V and J ends lost 9 bases and 0 bases, in that order; junction bases with no gene match: 8. CDR1 LNHNV and CDR2 YYDKDF come from the germline V gene (reference sequence). The CDR3 has 15 residues. The CDR3 region is CATADGGSSYNEQFF. CDR3 DNA: TGTGCCACGGCCGACGGGGGGAGCTCCTACAATGAGCAGTTCTTC.